The rows below give T cell receptor beta chains drawn from one sample of a study of regulatory T cells in long-lasting Graves disease. TCRdb recomputed calls from the multiplex PCR reads with MiXCR, one row per CDR3 protein. The sample records hundreds of thousands of distinct CDR3 sequences, 20% being singletons. The source was peripheral blood mononuclear cells (PBMCs), collected when the disease was refractory, from a patient treated with antithyroid drugs. The origin of the receptors is a female donor with Graves disease. Both conserved end residues are part of each CDR3. A D gene is named only where the DNA matches it firmly. The size of a clone is reported for some rows only, either as once, few or many, or as a class for expanded clones.

>TRBJ2-5|NA|few|TRBV30|13
CAWSAGQQETQYF
>TRBJ2-5|NA|many|TRBV11-2|15
CASRQVRGSQETQYF
>TRBJ2-7|TRBD1|many|TRBV28|16
CASSPTGGRDSYEQYF
>TRBJ2-5|NA|NA|TRBV25-1|16
CASSELSVSREETQYF
>TRBJ2-3|NA|NA|TRBV28|15
CASSFRQGSTDTQYF
>TRBJ2-6|NA|few|TRBV18|18
CASSPPAEPSSGANVLTF
>TRBJ2-2|TRBD1|few|TRBV2|15
CASTLLRTGTGELFF
>TRBJ1-1|TRBD1|NA|TRBV7-9|14
CASRPDRLNTEAFF
>TRBJ2-3|TRBD2|NA|TRBV11-2|16
CASSLDLAGGTDTQYF
>TRBJ2-5|TRBD2|NA|TRBV4-3|15
CASSHELAGVETQYF
>TRBJ2-1|NA|NA|TRBV6-1|14
CASSRRAEGNEQFF
>TRBJ2-7|NA|NA|TRBV10-3|11
CAISESAEQYF
>TRBJ1-2|NA|few|TRBV27|14
CASSIGGQGLGYTF
>TRBJ2-7|NA|many|TRBV7-2|11
CASSSIYEQYF
>TRBJ2-2|NA|NA|TRBV11-2|15
CASSLGHGKSGELFF
>TRBJ2-7|TRBD1|many|TRBV2|16
CASRVIIEDRVYEQYF
>TRBJ2-5|NA|NA|TRBV5-1|14
CASSFSRGEETQYF